Following are 16 T cell receptor beta chains from one sample sequenced in a study of T cells after yellow fever vaccination. One entry per CDR3 protein results from TCRdb running MiXCR on the 5' RACE reads. The sample yields hundreds of thousands of distinct CDR3 sequences, approximately 5.7% seen once. Material: PBMCs, obtained 5 days after the yellow fever booster vaccination. These receptors originate from a man aged 25 to 45 who received the YFV17D yellow fever vaccine.

Only a few counts were recorded for this clonotype. The CDR3 spells CSARDAVDRGASSGNTIYF. The CDR3 coding sequence is TGCAGTGCTAGAGATGCGGTTGACAGGGGCGCATCCTCTGGAAACACCATATATTTT. The chain recombines TRBV20-1 with TRBJ1-3, with 8 bases identical to TRBD1. The CDR3 runs to 19 residues. Germline V gene lookup returns CDR1 DFQATT and CDR2 SNEGSKA (reference sequence). Trimming cost V 0 bases and J 0 bases; bases outside gene matches: 13.

This clonotype was observed many times. The chain joins TRBV2 to TRBJ2-2; weak D call: TRBD1 (5 bases). Trimming shortened V by 2 bases and J by 2 bases, and 9 bases separated the two germline ends. This CDR3 contains 15 residues. CDR1 and CDR2 from the germline V gene are SNHLY and FYNNEI. In DNA, the CDR3 is TGTGCCAGCAGTGAACAAGACAGAAACACCGGGGAGCTGTTTTTT. It is translated as CASSEQDRNTGELFF. The variable domain in full, completed from reference TRBV2 and TRBJ2-2, reads EPEVTQTPSHQVTQMGQEVILRCVPISNHLYFYWYRQILGQKVEFLVSFYNNEISEKSEIFDDQFSVERPDGSNFTLKIRSTKLEDSAMYFCASSEQDRNTGELFFGEGSRLTVL.

This chain uses TRBV3-1 with TRBJ2-7; D is uncertain. The CDR3 extends over 12 amino acids. From germline, CDR1 is LGHDT and CDR2 YNNKEL (reference sequence). Trimming removed 1 base from V and 6 bases from J, with 7 bases in between. CDR3 nucleotide sequence: TGTGCCAGCAGCCAAGTTCCGCCCGAGCAGTACTTC. Protein: CASSQVPPEQYF.

The chain joins TRBV7-2 to TRBJ1-1; tentatively, D is TRBD1 (5 bases). Germline assignment: CDR1 SGHTA and CDR2 FQGNSA. The CDR3 runs 15 residues. V lost 7 bases, J lost 0 bases, and 15 bases lay in between. The CDR3 here is CASKVWGSMNTEAFF. CDR3 coding DNA: TGTGCCAGCAAAGTTTGGGGGAGCATGAACACTGAAGCTTTCTTT.

This clonotype was seen many times. This chain uses TRBV15 with TRBJ2-3, with D perhaps TRBD2 (6 bases). Trimming stripped 0 bases from V and 0 bases from J, with 7 bases between. In germline, CDR1 is LNHNV, CDR2 YYDKDF (reference sequence). The CDR3 runs to 15 residues. In DNA, the CDR3 is TGTGCCACCAGCAGAGAACTAGCTAGCACAGATACGCAGTATTTT. Translated, it gives CATSRELASTDTQYF.

This clonotype was found a few times. A much bigger clone sits one base away, suggesting this may be a read error. J is TRBJ1-1 and V is TRBV18, with D unclear. V gave up 2 bases and J gave up 3 bases, with 4 bases separating them. CDR3 length: 12 residues. In germline, CDR1 is KGHSH, CDR2 LQKENI. CDR3 region: CASSPGDTEAFF. The CDR3 DNA reads as TGTGCCAGCTCACCAGGGGACACTGAAGCTTTCTTT.

This clonotype turned up a few times. The chain is built from TRBV7-2 and TRBJ2-3; D remains unclear. Looked up from germline, CDR1 is SGHTA and CDR2 is FQGNSA. The length of the CDR3 is 12 residues. V lost 5 bases, J lost 6 bases, and 9 bases lay in between. This CDR3 is CASSSNLDTQYF. Here the CDR3 DNA reads TGTGCCAGCAGCAGTAATCTGGATACGCAGTATTTT. Based on the CDR3 plus reference TRBV7-2 and TRBJ2-3, the full variable domain is GAGVSQSPSNKVTEKGKDVELRCDPISGHTALYWYRQSLGQGLEFLIYFQGNSAPDKSGLPSDRFSAERTGGSVSTLTIQRTQQEDSAVYLCASSSNLDTQYFGPGTRLTVL.

This clonotype has ten or more counts. V gene TRBV18 combines with J gene TRBJ2-3; either TRBD1 or TRBD2 may supply D (5 bases each). The CDR3 consists of 13 residues. CDR1 and CDR2 (germline): KGHSH, LQKENI. The V and J ends lost 2 bases and 8 bases respectively, with 11 bases between them. CDR3 nucleotides: TGTGCCAGCTCACCAAGGGAGAGGGGTACGCAGTATTTT. Its translation is CASSPRERGTQYF.

The CDR3 nucleotides read TGTGCCAGTAGTATTTTTGGGAATCGCTACGAGCAGTACTTC. Translated: CASSIFGNRYEQYF. The J gene is TRBJ2-7, the V gene TRBV19; no firm D call. This CDR3 has 14 residues. Germline V gene data show CDR1 as LNHDA and CDR2 as SQIVND (reference sequence). Between the trimmed V and J ends, which lost 3 bases and 3 bases, there was a span of 12 bases.

V and J are TRBV27 and TRBJ2-7; the D is unclear. The CDR3 contains 11 residues. V gave up 3 bases and J gave up 10 bases, with 10 bases separating them. The germline gives CDR1 MNHEY, CDR2 SMNVEV (reference sequence). CDR3 DNA: TGTGCCAGCAGTTTCGGGTCGGTTCAGTACTTC. Protein sequence: CASSFGSVQYF.

This clonotype has more than one count but fewer than ten. The genes are TRBV6-2 or TRBV6-3 and TRBJ2-4; possibly TRBD2 for D (6 bases). Germline V CDR1 and CDR2: MNHEY, SVGEGT. The length of the CDR3 is 14 residues. Deletions cut 4 bases from V and 3 bases from J, with 10 bases between. CDR3 loop: CASSSSADKNIQYF. The CDR3, as DNA: TGTGCCAGCAGTTCTAGCGCCGACAAAAACATTCAGTACTTC.

In its sample, this clonotype was seen a few times. This rearrangement joins TRBV7-2 to TRBJ1-5, with D possibly matching TRBD1 (5 bases). Trimming pared 8 bases from V and 4 bases from J, leaving 21 bases between. The germline V gene encodes CDR1 SGHTA and CDR2 FQGNSA. This CDR3 has 16 amino acids. The CDR3 nucleotides are TGTGCCAGCGCCCTTTTCGGGGGGACCGATAATCAGCCCCAGCATTTT. It specifies CASALFGGTDNQPQHF.

V usage is TRBV5-1 and J usage is TRBJ2-2, with unresolved D. The CDR3 length is 15 residues. V lost 2 bases and J 6 bases, leaving 14 bases between the germline ends. CDR1 SGHRS and CDR2 YFSETQ come from the germline V gene. The CDR3 region has the DNA TGCGCCAGCAGCTTCCATAAGGCCCCCGCCGGGGAGCTGTTTTTT. This sequence encodes CASSFHKAPAGELFF.

This clonotype was detected many times. The rearrangement joins TRBV7-9 to TRBJ2-3; tentatively, D is TRBD2 (5 bases). V lost 5 bases, J lost 2 bases, and 5 bases lay in between. This CDR3 comprises 12 residues. Germline V gives CDR1 SEHNR, CDR2 FQNEAQ (reference sequence). The CDR3, as DNA: TGTGCCAGCAGCCGGGACACAGATACGCAGTATTTT. This gives the protein CASSRDTDTQYF. Looking up the rest from reference TRBV7-9 and TRBJ2-3 gives the full variable domain: DTGVSQNPRHKITKRGQNVTFRCDPISEHNRLYWYRQTLGQGPEFLTYFQNEAQLEKSRLLSDRFSAERPKGSFSTLEIQRTEQGDSAMYLCASSRDTDTQYFGPGTRLTVL.

This chain links TRBV20-1 with TRBJ2-3, with 10 bases that match TRBD2. Germline V gene sequence: CDR1 DFQATT, CDR2 SNEGSKA (reference sequence). This CDR3 comprises 13 residues. J lost 6 bases, V lost 5 bases, and 5 bases had no gene match. As DNA, the CDR3 is TGCAGTGCTGGACTAGCGGTTCAGGATACGCAGTATTTT. This sequence encodes CSAGLAVQDTQYF.

The chain is built from TRBV5-1 and TRBJ2-7; 10 bases line up with TRBD1. V gave up 7 bases and J gave up 6 bases; unmatched junction bases: 10. There are 14 residues in the CDR3. Germline V gives CDR1 SGHRS, CDR2 YFSETQ. CDR3 coding DNA: TGCGCCAGCGGAGGGACAGGGGCGTCTCTCGAGCAGTACTTC. Protein: CASGGTGASLEQYF.